This is a list of T cell receptor beta chains from one sample in a study of OX40 agonist ivuxolimab in advanced cancers. Here immunoSEQ multiplex PCR was the method, and the copy in TCRdb shows in-frame clones only, minus some. The top ten hold 27% of the sample, which has roughly 60,000 clones, about four fifths seen once. The sample consisted of CD4+ or CD8+ T cells sorted from blood, taken in a trial of the OX40 agonist ivuxolimab. These receptors were obtained from an adult with an advanced solid tumor such as melanoma, head and neck, liver or kidney cancer. Each CDR3 is given with its conserved first and last residue. D genes are given only for firm matches. A clone size is listed for some rows: how often the clone was seen (once, few, many), or a class if it is expanded.

clone_size: NA; j_call: TRBJ2-7; d_call: TRBD2; v_call: TRBV7-2; cdr3_aa: CASSSLAGTYEQYF; cdr3_nt: TGTGCCAGCAGCTCTCTAGCGGGGACTTACGAGCAGTACTTC
clone_size: NA; j_call: TRBJ2-4; d_call: NA; v_call: TRBV10-3; cdr3_aa: CAISEKPEAKNIQYF; cdr3_nt: TGTGCCATCAGTGAGAAGCCCGAAGCCAAAAACATTCAGTACTTC
clone_size: NA; j_call: TRBJ1-2; d_call: NA; v_call: TRBV27; cdr3_aa: CASRTGSYGYTF; cdr3_nt: TGTGCCAGCAGGACTGGGAGCTATGGCTACACCTTC
clone_size: NA; j_call: TRBJ1-1; d_call: NA; v_call: TRBV28; cdr3_aa: CASSTSLEIMNTEAFF; cdr3_nt: TGTGCCAGCAGTACCTCCCTAGAGATCATGAACACTGAAGCTTTCTTT
clone_size: NA; j_call: TRBJ2-5; d_call: NA; v_call: TRBV9; cdr3_aa: CASSVGGNYQETQYF; cdr3_nt: TGTGCCAGCAGCGTAGGCGGTAATTACCAAGAGACCCAGTACTTC
clone_size: NA; j_call: TRBJ2-6; d_call: NA; v_call: TRBV30; cdr3_aa: CAWATGLSSGANVLTF; cdr3_nt: TGTGCCTGGGCGACAGGTCTCAGCTCTGGGGCCAACGTCCTGACTTTC
clone_size: once; j_call: TRBJ1-4; d_call: NA; v_call: TRBV19; cdr3_aa: CASSMGLSNEKLFF; cdr3_nt: TGTGCCAGTAGTATGGGGCTGAGTAATGAAAAACTGTTTTTT
clone_size: NA; j_call: TRBJ1-2; d_call: NA; v_call: TRBV6-1; cdr3_aa: CASSWTEGYGYTF; cdr3_nt: TGTGCCAGCAGCTGGACAGAAGGCTATGGCTACACCTTC
clone_size: NA; j_call: TRBJ1-2; d_call: NA; v_call: TRBV2; cdr3_aa: CASARPNYGYTF; cdr3_nt: TGTGCCAGCGCCCGTCCTAACTATGGCTACACCTTC
clone_size: NA; j_call: TRBJ1-1; d_call: NA; v_call: TRBV5-5; cdr3_aa: CASSLGFMNTEAFF; cdr3_nt: TGTGCCAGCAGCTTAGGTTTCATGAACACTGAAGCTTTCTTT
clone_size: once; j_call: TRBJ2-7; d_call: TRBD1; v_call: TRBV4-3; cdr3_aa: CASSPLWGQGITSYEQYF; cdr3_nt: TGCGCCAGCAGCCCCCTTTGGGGACAGGGAATTACCTCCTACGAGCAGTACTTC
clone_size: once; j_call: TRBJ2-7; d_call: NA; v_call: TRBV19; cdr3_aa: CATWGGEQYF; cdr3_nt: TGTGCCACCTGGGGAGGCGAGCAGTACTTC
clone_size: NA; j_call: TRBJ1-5; d_call: NA; v_call: TRBV9; cdr3_aa: CASSVVKIEGTSVPQHF; cdr3_nt: TGTGCCAGCAGCGTAGTGAAGATCGAAGGGACATCTGTGCCCCAGCATTTT
clone_size: NA; j_call: TRBJ1-2; d_call: NA; v_call: TRBV28; cdr3_aa: CASSRDGNYGYTF; cdr3_nt: TGTGCCAGCAGCCGGGACGGAAACTATGGCTACACCTTC
clone_size: NA; j_call: TRBJ2-1; d_call: TRBD1; v_call: TRBV27; cdr3_aa: CASRGGVRGPDGSYNEQFF; cdr3_nt: TGTGCCAGCAGGGGCGGAGTCAGGGGGCCCGACGGCTCCTACAATGAGCAGTTCTTC
clone_size: NA; j_call: TRBJ1-1; d_call: NA; v_call: TRBV4-2; cdr3_aa: CASSQDPGRFNTEAFF; cdr3_nt: TGTGCCAGCAGCCAAGACCCCGGGAGATTCAACACTGAAGCTTTCTTT
clone_size: NA; j_call: TRBJ2-2; d_call: NA; v_call: TRBV25-1; cdr3_aa: CAARGEVRELFF; cdr3_nt: TGTGCCGCTAGGGGAGAAGTGAGGGAGCTGTTTTTT
clone_size: NA; j_call: TRBJ1-2; d_call: TRBD1; v_call: TRBV19; cdr3_aa: CASSSRDRYYGYTF; cdr3_nt: TGTGCCAGTAGTTCACGGGACAGATATTATGGCTACACCTTC
clone_size: NA; j_call: TRBJ1-1; d_call: NA; v_call: TRBV7-2; cdr3_aa: CASSLNGGWAEAFF; cdr3_nt: TGTGCCAGCAGCTTAAATGGAGGTTGGGCTGAAGCTTTCTTT
clone_size: NA; j_call: TRBJ2-1; d_call: NA; v_call: TRBV5-1; cdr3_aa: CASSFANGYNEQFF; cdr3_nt: TGCGCCAGCAGCTTTGCGAACGGCTACAATGAGCAGTTCTTC
clone_size: NA; j_call: TRBJ2-5; d_call: NA; v_call: TRBV5-1; cdr3_aa: CASSLVAAPGETQYF; cdr3_nt: TGCGCCAGCAGCTTGGTCGCAGCCCCCGGAGAGACCCAGTACTTC
clone_size: once; j_call: TRBJ2-7; d_call: NA; v_call: TRBV5-1; cdr3_aa: CASSLIWGVVRGNYEQYF; cdr3_nt: TGCGCCAGCAGCTTGATTTGGGGTGTGGTCAGGGGAAACTACGAGCAGTACTTC
clone_size: few; j_call: TRBJ2-5; d_call: TRBD2; v_call: TRBV7-2; cdr3_aa: CASSLVAGGGLETQYF; cdr3_nt: TGTGCCAGCAGCTTAGTTGCGGGAGGGGGCCTAGAGACCCAGTACTTC
clone_size: NA; j_call: TRBJ1-5; d_call: NA; v_call: TRBV19; cdr3_aa: CASSTPGGSNQPQHF; cdr3_nt: TGTGCCAGTAGTACCCCGGGGGGGAGCAATCAGCCCCAGCATTTT
clone_size: NA; j_call: TRBJ2-5; d_call: NA; v_call: TRBV5-6; cdr3_aa: CASSIAWETQYF; cdr3_nt: TGTGCCAGCAGCATTGCATGGGAGACCCAGTACTTC
clone_size: NA; j_call: TRBJ1-1; d_call: NA; v_call: TRBV25-1; cdr3_aa: CASSDDAYTGNTEAFF; cdr3_nt: TGTGCCAGCAGTGATGACGCCTATACAGGGAACACTGAAGCTTTCTTT
clone_size: few; j_call: TRBJ1-1; d_call: NA; v_call: TRBV21-1; cdr3_aa: CATEGGGDTEAFF; cdr3_nt: TGTGCCACCGAGGGGGGAGGCGACACTGAAGCTTTCTTT
clone_size: few; j_call: TRBJ2-2; d_call: NA; v_call: TRBV30; cdr3_aa: CAWSGYTGELFF; cdr3_nt: TGTGCCTGGAGTGGTTACACCGGGGAGCTGTTTTTT
clone_size: NA; j_call: TRBJ2-7; d_call: TRBD2; v_call: TRBV7-6; cdr3_aa: CASSGSRGGGSYEQYF; cdr3_nt: TGTGCCAGCAGCGGCTCTAGAGGCGGGGGATCCTACGAGCAGTACTTC
clone_size: few; j_call: TRBJ1-2; d_call: NA; v_call: TRBV7-9; cdr3_aa: CASSLAQGGVYGYTF; cdr3_nt: TGTGCCAGCAGCTTAGCCCAGGGAGGGGTCTATGGCTACACCTTC
clone_size: once; j_call: TRBJ2-1; d_call: TRBD2; v_call: TRBV2; cdr3_aa: CASSVLAGNNEQFF; cdr3_nt: TGTGCCAGCAGTGTACTAGCGGGAAACAATGAGCAGTTCTTC
clone_size: NA; j_call: TRBJ1-5; d_call: TRBD1; v_call: TRBV5-5; cdr3_aa: CASSYYRDRGDQPQHF; cdr3_nt: TGTGCCAGCAGCTACTACCGGGACAGGGGAGACCAGCCCCAGCATTTT
clone_size: NA; j_call: TRBJ2-1; d_call: TRBD2; v_call: TRBV4-2; cdr3_aa: CASSPDSGGRREQFF; cdr3_nt: TGTGCCAGCAGCCCGGATAGCGGGGGGCGTCGTGAGCAGTTCTTC
clone_size: NA; j_call: TRBJ1-4; d_call: NA; v_call: TRBV29-1; cdr3_aa: CSVYRSEKLFF; cdr3_nt: TGCAGCGTTTACCGTAGCGAAAAACTGTTTTTT
clone_size: NA; j_call: TRBJ1-2; d_call: TRBD1; v_call: TRBV11-2; cdr3_aa: CASRTGGGTYGYTF; cdr3_nt: TGTGCCAGCAGGACAGGGGGTGGAACTTATGGCTACACCTTC
clone_size: NA; j_call: TRBJ2-3; d_call: TRBD1; v_call: TRBV7-8; cdr3_aa: CASSSEHRGRDTQYF; cdr3_nt: TGTGCCAGCAGCTCTGAACACAGGGGTAGGGATACGCAGTATTTT
clone_size: NA; j_call: TRBJ1-3; d_call: NA; v_call: TRBV7-2; cdr3_aa: CASSPLGWRQTTGNTIYF; cdr3_nt: TGTGCCAGCAGCCCACTGGGGTGGAGACAGACTACCGGAAACACCATATATTTT
clone_size: NA; j_call: TRBJ2-3; d_call: NA; v_call: TRBV7-9; cdr3_aa: CASRYSGPSTDTQYF; cdr3_nt: TGTGCCAGCAGGTATAGCGGCCCAAGCACAGATACGCAGTATTTT
clone_size: once; j_call: TRBJ2-6; d_call: NA; v_call: TRBV11-2; cdr3_aa: CASSTYSGANVLTF; cdr3_nt: TGTGCCAGCAGCACGTACTCTGGGGCCAACGTCCTGACTTTC
clone_size: NA; j_call: TRBJ1-2; d_call: NA; v_call: TRBV5-1; cdr3_aa: CASSVDSNYGYTF; cdr3_nt: TGCGCCAGCAGCGTCGACAGTAACTATGGCTACACCTTC
clone_size: NA; j_call: TRBJ2-1; d_call: TRBD2; v_call: TRBV2; cdr3_aa: CASSVTSGRRDEQFF; cdr3_nt: TGTGCCAGCAGCGTAACTAGCGGGAGGCGCGATGAGCAGTTCTTC
clone_size: NA; j_call: TRBJ2-1; d_call: NA; v_call: TRBV5-1; cdr3_aa: CASSLPLASSYNEQFF; cdr3_nt: TGCGCCAGCAGCCTGCCTCTAGCGAGCTCCTACAATGAGCAGTTCTTC
clone_size: NA; j_call: TRBJ1-2; d_call: NA; v_call: TRBV7-2; cdr3_aa: CASSLSRTINYGYTF; cdr3_nt: TGTGCCAGCAGCTTAAGCCGAACCATTAACTATGGCTACACCTTC
clone_size: few; j_call: TRBJ1-4; d_call: NA; v_call: TRBV2; cdr3_aa: CASSDEKLFF; cdr3_nt: TGTGCCAGCAGTGATGAAAAACTGTTTTTT
clone_size: NA; j_call: TRBJ1-1; d_call: NA; v_call: TRBV5-6; cdr3_aa: CASSLAWTTTEAFF; cdr3_nt: TGTGCCAGCAGCTTGGCCTGGACAACGACTGAAGCTTTCTTT
clone_size: NA; j_call: TRBJ2-3; d_call: NA; v_call: TRBV5-4; cdr3_aa: CASSARASGTDTQYF; cdr3_nt: TGTGCCAGCAGCGCCCGGGCTAGCGGCACAGATACGCAGTATTTT
clone_size: NA; j_call: TRBJ1-2; d_call: NA; v_call: TRBV28; cdr3_aa: CASSFMGVSYGYTF; cdr3_nt: TGTGCCAGCAGTTTCATGGGGGTTAGCTATGGCTACACCTTC
clone_size: NA; j_call: TRBJ2-1; d_call: NA; v_call: TRBV5-1; cdr3_aa: CASSWPPGSGGHNEQFF; cdr3_nt: TGCGCCAGCAGCTGGCCCCCGGGCTCCGGGGGTCACAATGAGCAGTTCTTC
clone_size: NA; j_call: TRBJ2-3; d_call: NA; v_call: TRBV4-1; cdr3_aa: CASSQGGSVPDTQYF; cdr3_nt: TGCGCCAGCAGCCAGGGTGGAAGCGTCCCAGATACGCAGTATTTT